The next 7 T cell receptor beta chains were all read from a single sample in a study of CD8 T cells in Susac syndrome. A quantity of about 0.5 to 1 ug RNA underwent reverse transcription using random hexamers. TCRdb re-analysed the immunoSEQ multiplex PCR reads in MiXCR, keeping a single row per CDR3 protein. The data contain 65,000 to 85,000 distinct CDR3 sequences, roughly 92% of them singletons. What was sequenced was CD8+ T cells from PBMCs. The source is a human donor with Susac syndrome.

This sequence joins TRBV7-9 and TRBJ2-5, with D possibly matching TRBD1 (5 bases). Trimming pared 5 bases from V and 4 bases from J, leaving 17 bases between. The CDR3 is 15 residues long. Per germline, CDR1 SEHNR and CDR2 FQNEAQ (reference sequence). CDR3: CASSQGRQGGETQYF. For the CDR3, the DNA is TGTGCCAGCAGCCAAGGCCGGCAGGGTGGAGAGACCCAGTACTTC.

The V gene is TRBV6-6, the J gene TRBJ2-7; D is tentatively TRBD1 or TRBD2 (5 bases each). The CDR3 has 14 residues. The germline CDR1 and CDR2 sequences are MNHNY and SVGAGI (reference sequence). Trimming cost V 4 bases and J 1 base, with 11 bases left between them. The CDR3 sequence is CASSFWDGSYEQYF. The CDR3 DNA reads TGTGCCAGCAGTTTCTGGGACGGTTCCTACGAGCAGTACTTC.

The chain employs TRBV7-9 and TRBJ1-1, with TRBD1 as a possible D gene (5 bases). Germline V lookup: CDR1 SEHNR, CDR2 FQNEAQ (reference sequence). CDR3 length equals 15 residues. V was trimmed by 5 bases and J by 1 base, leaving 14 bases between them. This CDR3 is CASSPEGAKNTEAFF. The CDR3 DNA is TGTGCCAGCAGCCCTGAAGGGGCAAAGAACACTGAAGCTTTCTTT.

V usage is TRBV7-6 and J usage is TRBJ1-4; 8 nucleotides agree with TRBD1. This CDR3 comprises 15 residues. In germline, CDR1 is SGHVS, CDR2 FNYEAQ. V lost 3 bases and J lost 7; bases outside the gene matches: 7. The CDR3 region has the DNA TGTGCCAGCAGCTTCAGGGGGCGCCCCGTTGAAAAACTGTTTTTT. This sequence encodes CASSFRGRPVEKLFF.

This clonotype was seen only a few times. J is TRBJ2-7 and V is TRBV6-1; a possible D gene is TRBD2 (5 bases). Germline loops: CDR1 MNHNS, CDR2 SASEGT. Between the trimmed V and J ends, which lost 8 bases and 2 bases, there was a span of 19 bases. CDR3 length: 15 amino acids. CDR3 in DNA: TGTGCCAGCGGCGGAGGAACCTGGCGCCCCTACGAGCAGTACTTC. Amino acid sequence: CASGGGTWRPYEQYF.

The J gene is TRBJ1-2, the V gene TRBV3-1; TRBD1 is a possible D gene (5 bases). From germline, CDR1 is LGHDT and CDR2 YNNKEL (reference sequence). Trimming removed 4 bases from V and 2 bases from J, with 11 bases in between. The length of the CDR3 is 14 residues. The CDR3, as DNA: TGTGCCAGCAGCCTCAGGGACGCGAACTATGGCTACACCTTC. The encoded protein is CASSLRDANYGYTF.

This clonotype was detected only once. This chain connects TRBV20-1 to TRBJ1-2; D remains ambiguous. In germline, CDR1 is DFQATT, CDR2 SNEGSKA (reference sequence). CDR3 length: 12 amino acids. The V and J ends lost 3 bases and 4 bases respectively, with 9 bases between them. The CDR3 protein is CSASTEPYGYTF. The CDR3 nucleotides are TGCAGTGCTAGTACAGAGCCCTATGGCTACACCTTC.